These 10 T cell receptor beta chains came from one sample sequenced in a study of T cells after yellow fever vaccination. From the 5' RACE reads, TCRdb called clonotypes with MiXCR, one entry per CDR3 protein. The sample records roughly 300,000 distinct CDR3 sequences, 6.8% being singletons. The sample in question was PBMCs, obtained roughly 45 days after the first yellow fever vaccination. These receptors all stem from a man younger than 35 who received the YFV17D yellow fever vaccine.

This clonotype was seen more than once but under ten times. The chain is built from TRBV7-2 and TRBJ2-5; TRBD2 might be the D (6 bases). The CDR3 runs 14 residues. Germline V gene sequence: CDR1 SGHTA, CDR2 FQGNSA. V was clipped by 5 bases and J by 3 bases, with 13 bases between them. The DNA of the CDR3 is TGTGCCAGCAGCGGTTGGGGCGGGGAAGAGACCCAGTACTTC. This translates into CASSGWGGEETQYF.

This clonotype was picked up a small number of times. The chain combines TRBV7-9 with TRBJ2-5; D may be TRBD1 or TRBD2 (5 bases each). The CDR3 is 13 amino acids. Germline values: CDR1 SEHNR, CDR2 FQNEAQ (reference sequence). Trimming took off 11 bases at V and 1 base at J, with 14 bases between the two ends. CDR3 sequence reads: CALGASLQETQYF. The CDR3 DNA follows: TGTGCCCTCGGGGCTAGTCTCCAAGAGACCCAGTACTTC. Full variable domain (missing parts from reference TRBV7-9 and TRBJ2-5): DTGVSQNPRHKITKRGQNVTFRCDPISEHNRLYWYRQTLGQGPEFLTYFQNEAQLEKSRLLSDRFSAERPKGSFSTLEIQRTEQGDSAMYLCALGASLQETQYFGPGTRLLVL.

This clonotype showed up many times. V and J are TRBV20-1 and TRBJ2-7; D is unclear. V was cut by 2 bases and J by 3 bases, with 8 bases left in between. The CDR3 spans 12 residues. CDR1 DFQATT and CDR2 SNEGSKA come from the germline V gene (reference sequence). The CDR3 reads CSARNKDYEQYV. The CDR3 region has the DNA TGCAGTGCTAGAAATAAAGACTACGAGCAGTACGTC.

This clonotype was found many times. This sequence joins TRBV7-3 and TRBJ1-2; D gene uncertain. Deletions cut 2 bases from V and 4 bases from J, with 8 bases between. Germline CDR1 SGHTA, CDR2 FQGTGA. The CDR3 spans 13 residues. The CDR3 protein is CASSLGSGYGYTF. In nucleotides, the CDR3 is TGTGCCAGCAGCTTAGGGTCGGGCTATGGCTACACCTTC.

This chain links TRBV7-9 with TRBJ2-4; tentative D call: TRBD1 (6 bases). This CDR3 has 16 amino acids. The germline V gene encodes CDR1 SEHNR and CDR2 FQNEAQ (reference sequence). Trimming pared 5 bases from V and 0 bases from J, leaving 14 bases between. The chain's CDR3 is CASSEDRMLAKNIQYF. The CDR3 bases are TGTGCCAGCAGCGAAGACAGGATGTTAGCCAAAAACATTCAGTACTTC.

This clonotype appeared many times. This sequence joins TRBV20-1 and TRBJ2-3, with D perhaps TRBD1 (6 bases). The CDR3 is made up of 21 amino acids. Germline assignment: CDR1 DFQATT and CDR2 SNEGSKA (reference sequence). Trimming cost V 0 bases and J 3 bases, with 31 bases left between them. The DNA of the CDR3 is TGCAGTGCTAGAGATCTGGGGTTTTGGACAGAACCCCTCCGCGGGACAGATACGCAGTATTTT. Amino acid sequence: CSARDLGFWTEPLRGTDTQYF.

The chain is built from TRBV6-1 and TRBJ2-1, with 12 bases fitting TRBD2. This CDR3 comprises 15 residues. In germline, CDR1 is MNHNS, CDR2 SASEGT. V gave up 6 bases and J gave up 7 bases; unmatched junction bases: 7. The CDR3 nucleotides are TGTGCCAGCAGCTTTCTAGCGGGGGGGCTGAATGAGCAGTTCTTC. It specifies CASSFLAGGLNEQFF.

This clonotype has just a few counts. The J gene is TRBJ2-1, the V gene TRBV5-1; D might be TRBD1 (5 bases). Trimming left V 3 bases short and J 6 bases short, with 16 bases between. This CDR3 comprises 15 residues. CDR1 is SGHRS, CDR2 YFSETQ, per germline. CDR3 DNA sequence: TGCGCCAGCAGCTGGAAGGCCGTGGGGCCCAATGAGCAGTTCTTC. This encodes CASSWKAVGPNEQFF.

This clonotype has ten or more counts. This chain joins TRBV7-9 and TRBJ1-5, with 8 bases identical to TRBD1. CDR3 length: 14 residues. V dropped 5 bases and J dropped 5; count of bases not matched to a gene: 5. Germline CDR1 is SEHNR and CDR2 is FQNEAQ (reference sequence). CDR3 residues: CASSPQTGDQPQHF. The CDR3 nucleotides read TGTGCCAGCAGCCCCCAGACAGGGGATCAGCCCCAGCATTTT.

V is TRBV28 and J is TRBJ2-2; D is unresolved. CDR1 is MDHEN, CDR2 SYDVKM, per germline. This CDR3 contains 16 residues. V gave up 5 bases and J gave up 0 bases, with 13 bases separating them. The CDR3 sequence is CASSGVFSTNTGELFF. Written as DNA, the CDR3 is TGTGCCAGCAGTGGGGTCTTCTCCACGAACACCGGGGAGCTGTTTTTT.